Frequency places the clone carrying this T cell receptor (beta chain) as medium-sized. Its target is unknown. The data were taken from a study of T cell clusters in autoimmune cytopenias. Study-level background: Per sample, median TRB depth was roughly 50,000 reads, yielding a median about 2,400 distinct clonotypes. Study observations and caveats: The T cell clusters came from computational analysis alone and lack functional validation. Active autoimmune hepatitis patients had roughly 3.3-fold fewer exclusive TRB clusters than healthy donors.

One tube held mixed TRB-A and TRB-B primer pools for touch-down PCR. One entry per CDR3 protein, without DNA, is what TCRdb gives after re-calling the multiplex PCR reads. Reported are under 8,500 distinct CDR3 sequences; the ten largest clones contain about 5%. Each sample's input was roughly 270 ng genomic DNA, 35,000 to 40,000 genome equivalents. The CDR3 runs to 14 residues. Germline V CDR1 and CDR2: SGHKS, YYEKEE (reference sequence). The TCR originated in a human donor with an autoimmune cytopenia or autoimmune hepatitis (not recorded which). The rearrangement joins TRBV5-5 to TRBJ2-3; checking the TCRdb D call of TRBD1 is not possible without DNA. The sample taken for sequencing was peripheral blood. CDR3 sequence reads: CASSFVQGADTQYF.